Presented here are 22 T cell receptor beta chains from one specimen sequenced in a study of Ad26.COV2.S vaccination and SARS-CoV-2 variants (dated by TCRdb to the early 2020s). Libraries were built with the immunoSEQ multiplex PCR assay. In its TCRdb copy, this immuneACCESS table keeps in-frame sequences only and misses some clones. Where compared with another copy, unresolved V genes explain less than half of these, and the others have no known cause. This sample has some 500,000 clones in its table, and roughly 89% of those were observed once. The ten largest make up about 2.5% of the sample. The intended sense of this specimen's treatment or condition label: roughly 20 received Ad26.COV2.S at low or high dose, single or two shots; roughly 5 received placebo; per-sample allocation not given. Repertoires of vaccine and placebo recipients were sequenced from samples taken on day 63 after the first injection.

The sample here was peripheral blood, taken in a trial of Ad26.COV2.S vaccine versus placebo. Receptors were obtained from a person between 18 and 65 years old who received the Ad26.COV2.S COVID-19 vaccine or a placebo.

The CDR3: CATSLWGSLGGFEQYV. The CDR3 coding sequence is TGTGCCACCAGCCTTTGGGGGAGTCTCGGAGGTTTCGAGCAGTACGTC. This chain uses TRBV24-1 with TRBJ2-7; D is perhaps TRBD1 or TRBD2 (5 bases each). CDR1 KGHDR and CDR2 SFDVKD come from the germline V gene. Trimming shortened V by 7 bases and J by 6 bases, and 24 bases separated the two germline ends. The CDR3 is made up of 16 amino acids.

This chain joins TRBV15 and TRBJ1-4; no definite D call. The germline V and J ends were trimmed by 5 bases and 5 bases, with 9 bases remaining between them. CDR3 size: 13 residues. Germline CDR1 reads LNHNV; CDR2 reads YYDKDF (reference sequence). Here the CDR3 reads CATSSRVNEKLFF. The CDR3 region has the DNA TGTGCCACCAGCTCCCGGGTCAATGAAAAACTGTTTTTT.

The V gene is TRBV7-2, the J gene TRBJ1-1; possible D gene TRBD1, 5 bases. V lost 1 base and J lost 3, with 9 bases in between. Looked up from germline, CDR1 is SGHTA and CDR2 is FQGNSA. The CDR3 totals 14 residues. CDR3 DNA: TGTGCCAGCAGCTTAGATACAGGTTACACTGAAGCTTTCTTT. Its protein product is CASSLDTGYTEAFF.

The rearrangement joins TRBV7-9 to TRBJ1-1; no firm D call. The V and J ends lost 3 bases and 2 bases respectively, with 7 bases between them. Germline-derived CDR1 and CDR2 are SEHNR and FQNEAQ (reference sequence). There are 13 residues in the CDR3. CDR3 sequence: CASSLKDNTEAFF. The DNA of the CDR3 is TGTGCCAGCAGCTTGAAGGACAACACTGAAGCTTTCTTT.

The chain combines TRBV9 with TRBJ2-3, with TRBD1 as a possible D gene (6 bases). Germline CDR1 reads SGDLS; CDR2 reads YYNGEE. The CDR3 consists of 13 residues. Trimming stripped 2 bases from V and 4 bases from J, with 8 bases between. The CDR3, as DNA: TGTGCCAGCAGCGTTCAGGGGCCAGATACGCAGTATTTT. This codes for CASSVQGPDTQYF.

This chain joins TRBV10-2 and TRBJ1-5; a weak D match, TRBD1 (5 bases). V was clipped by 2 bases and J by 6 bases, with 14 bases between them. CDR1 WSHSY and CDR2 SAAADI come from the germline V gene. This CDR3 contains 15 residues. CDR3 DNA: TGCGCCAGCAGTGAGCCGGGGACTCTCGGTCAGCCCCAGCATTTT. This sequence encodes CASSEPGTLGQPQHF.

This chain links TRBV5-6 with TRBJ1-6, with a possible D match to TRBD1 (6 bases). This CDR3 spans 14 amino acids. Germline V gene data show CDR1 as SGHDT and CDR2 as YYEEEE. Trimming left V 4 bases short and J 10 bases short, with 15 bases between. This chain's CDR3 is CASSALDRHSPLHF. For the CDR3, the DNA is TGTGCCAGCAGCGCCTTAGACAGGCACTCACCCCTCCACTTT.

V and J are TRBV7-2 and TRBJ2-2, with D possibly matching TRBD2 (5 bases). V dropped 2 bases and J dropped 4 bases, with 17 bases sitting between them. The CDR3 covers 17 residues. CDR1 and CDR2 (germline): SGHTA, FQGNSA. The CDR3 DNA reads TGTGCCAGCAGCTTAAGGGCCACGAGCGGACTCACCGGGGAGCTGTTTTTT. Translated, it gives CASSLRATSGLTGELFF.

The chain combines TRBV19 with TRBJ1-1, with D possibly TRBD1 on 5 matching bases. Germline loops: CDR1 LNHDA, CDR2 SQIVND (reference sequence). The CDR3 consists of 14 residues. V dropped 1 base and J dropped 4 bases, with 10 bases sitting between them. CDR3 coding DNA: TGTGCCAGTAGTATAGCCAGGGACGCCACTGAAGCTTTCTTT. The encoded protein is CASSIARDATEAFF.

The V and J genes are TRBV28 and TRBJ1-2; D is unresolved. The germline V and J ends were trimmed by 5 bases and 2 bases, with 12 bases remaining between them. Germline V gives CDR1 MDHEN, CDR2 SYDVKM. This CDR3 is 14 amino acids long. DNA of the CDR3: TGTGCCAGCAGTGTCCACGACGGCAACTATGGCTACACCTTC. Protein product: CASSVHDGNYGYTF.

The chain is built from TRBV20-1 and TRBJ2-5, with 9 bases aligning to TRBD2. CDR1 and CDR2 (germline): DFQATT, SNEGSKA (reference sequence). There are 11 residues in the CDR3. CDR3 sequence (DNA): TGCGGGGGACTAGCTCAAGAGACCCAGTACTTC. As protein: CGGLAQETQYF.

The CDR3 region has the DNA TGTGCCAGCTCACCCAGGGTCTCTGGGGCCAACGTCCTGACTTTC. Its protein is CASSPRVSGANVLTF. This chain connects TRBV18 to TRBJ2-6, with D maybe TRBD1 (5 bases). Germline V CDR1 and CDR2: KGHSH, LQKENI. V lost 3 bases, J lost 0 bases, and 6 bases lay in between. The CDR3 runs 15 residues. The full variable domain, in which reference TRBV18 and TRBJ2-6 provide the parts outside the CDR3, is NAGVMQNPRHLVRRRGQEARLRCSPMKGHSHVYWYRQLPEEGLKFMVYLQKENIIDESGMPKERFSAEFPKEGPSILRIQQVVRGDSAAYFCASSPRVSGANVLTFGAGSRLTVL.

This chain uses TRBV11-3 with TRBJ2-7; 9 bases map to TRBD2. Germline lookup yields CDR1 SGHNT and CDR2 YENEEA. After removal of 2 bases from V and 2 bases from J, the junction contained 7 bases not matched to a gene. The CDR3 has 16 residues. The CDR3: CASSLSVSSGAYEQYV. Here the CDR3 DNA reads TGTGCCAGCAGCTTATCCGTGTCTAGCGGGGCCTACGAGCAGTACGTC.

The chain employs TRBV6-5 and TRBJ2-7, with D tentatively TRBD2 (6 bases). CDR1 and CDR2 (germline): MNHEY, SVGAGI. The CDR3 is made up of 14 amino acids. Trimming removed 7 bases at V and 5 bases at J, with 18 bases between. The CDR3 region has the DNA TGTGCCAGCATCAGCCCGGGGGTCAAGAACGAGCAGTACTTC. Its protein product is CASISPGVKNEQYF.

The chain couples TRBV19 to TRBJ1-1; TRBD1 might be the D (6 bases). V was pared by 6 bases and J by 5 bases, with 13 bases between. CDR1 is LNHDA and CDR2 is SQIVND in the germline V gene (reference sequence). This CDR3 has 13 amino acids. CDR3 residues: CASSLGGRTEAFF. CDR3 bases: TGTGCCAGTAGCCTCGGGGGGCGGACTGAAGCTTTCTTT.

This chain joins TRBV9 and TRBJ1-3; no definite D call. The CDR3 has 11 amino acids. The V end was cut by 3 bases, the J end by 3 bases, with 1 base between. Germline lookup yields CDR1 SGDLS and CDR2 YYNGEE. The CDR3 DNA follows: TGTGCCAGCAGCGGTGGAAACACCATATATTTT. This translates into CASSGGNTIYF.

The chain employs TRBV29-1 and TRBJ1-2; D possibly corresponds to TRBD1 (5 bases). Germline lookup yields CDR1 SQVTM and CDR2 ANQGSEA. The CDR3 contains 13 residues. V was pared by 0 bases and J by 8 bases, with 13 bases between. DNA of the CDR3: TGCAGCGTTGAAGACGGACGACAGTTCGGCTACACCTTC. It translates to CSVEDGRQFGYTF. Looking up the rest from reference TRBV29-1 and TRBJ1-2 gives the full variable domain: SAVISQKPSRDICQRGTSLTIQCQVDSQVTMMFWYRQQPGQSLTLIATANQGSEATYESGFVIDKFPISRPNLTFSTLTVSNMSPEDSSIYLCSVEDGRQFGYTFGSGTRLTVV.

The gene calls are TRBV7-2 and TRBJ2-5; 8 bases are a match to TRBD2. Trimming took 2 bases from V and 4 from J; bases not matched to a gene: 0. The CDR3 has 13 amino acids. Germline V lookup: CDR1 SGHTA, CDR2 FQGNSA. The CDR3 here is CASSLSGRETQYF. The CDR3 region has the DNA TGTGCCAGCAGCTTAAGCGGGAGAGAGACCCAGTACTTC.

The gene calls are TRBV28 and TRBJ1-2; maybe TRBD1 (6 bases). CDR3 length: 14 amino acids. In germline, CDR1 is MDHEN, CDR2 SYDVKM. The V end was cut by 3 bases, the J end by 8 bases, with 16 bases between. CDR3 sequence (DNA): TGTGCCAGCAGTTTCCTTCCGGGGGCTGTGGGCTACACCTTC. Residues: CASSFLPGAVGYTF.

The CDR3 sequence: CACTGRAGELFF. The CDR3 nucleotides read TGTGCCTGCACCGGGCGAGCCGGGGAGCTGTTTTTT. The rearrangement joins TRBV10-3 to TRBJ2-2, with D unclear. V was pared by 11 bases and J by 6 bases, with 13 bases between. The CDR3 spans 12 residues. Germline CDR1 reads ENHRY; CDR2 reads SYGVKD.

The chain has TRBV6-5 and TRBJ2-2, with TRBD1 as a possible D gene (5 bases). Germline V CDR1 and CDR2: MNHEY, SVGAGI. The V and J ends lost 5 bases and 4 bases respectively, with 11 bases between them. CDR3 length: 14 amino acids. CDR3 bases: TGTGCCAGCAGTAGGGGTATGGCCACCGGGGAGCTGTTTTTT. Translating gives CASSRGMATGELFF.

This clone appeared a few times. The V gene is TRBV24-1, the J gene TRBJ2-1, with 12 bases lining up with TRBD2. The V gene's germline CDR1 is KGHDR and CDR2 SFDVKD. This CDR3 is 20 amino acids long. The V and J ends lost 4 bases and 0 bases, in that order; junction bases with no gene match: 12. The CDR3 protein is CATSEGRGLAGTSSYNEQFF. In nucleotides, the CDR3 is TGTGCCACCAGTGAGGGTCGGGGACTAGCGGGCACGAGCTCCTACAATGAGCAGTTCTTC.